These T cell receptor beta chains were read from a single sample in a study of T cells in Graves' hyperthyroidism and ophthalmopathy. TCRdb used MiXCR to reprocess the multiplex PCR reads, holding one entry per CDR3 protein. The data contain 250,000 to 300,000 distinct CDR3 sequences, roughly a fifth of them singletons. The sample comprised blood. The receptors come from a man aged 45-65 years with Graves' ophthalmopathy. The CDR3 runs from the conserved cysteine through the conserved F or W. The order of the fields is clone size, D gene, J gene, V gene, CDR3 DNA, CDR3 protein. D genes are given only for firm matches. Clone size, where shown, is once, few, many, or a class for clones that have expanded.

>-|-|TRBJ2-1|TRBV28
TGTGCCAGCAGTTCCCTTGGGGCGGGGCCTTACAATGAGCAGTTCTTC
CASSSLGAGPYNEQFF
>-|TRBD1|TRBJ2-7|TRBV11-2
TGTGCCAGCAGCCGGACAGGGGGGATTTCCTACGAGCAGTACTTC
CASSRTGGISYEQYF
>few|-|TRBJ1-2|TRBV6-1
TGTGCCAGCAGAAACGGACAGCACTATGGCTACACCTTC
CASRNGQHYGYTF
>many|-|TRBJ1-4|TRBV12-3/TRBV12-4
TGTGCCAGCAGTAGGACACCTAATGGGGAAAAACTGTTTTTT
CASSRTPNGEKLFF
>many|-|TRBJ2-5|TRBV12-3/TRBV12-4
-
CASSSSDGQETQYF
>few|TRBD2|TRBJ2-2|TRBV7-9
TGTGCCAGCAGCCCCGTAGCGGGAGTCAACACCGGGGAGCTGTTTTTT
CASSPVAGVNTGELFF
>many|-|TRBJ2-3|TRBV20-1
TGCAGTGCCCCGGACGGGGAGCCAGATACGCAGTATTTT
CSAPDGEPDTQYF
>-|TRBD2|TRBJ2-7|TRBV25-1
TGTGCCAGCAGCCCTACTAGCGGGAGTTTCAACGAGCAGTACTTC
CASSPTSGSFNEQYF
>-|-|TRBJ2-1|TRBV20-1
TGCAGTGCTACCCGACTGGGGGGCTCAACAAGGAATGAGCAGTTCTTC
CSATRLGGSTRNEQFF
>-|TRBD1|TRBJ2-1|TRBV10-3
TGTGCCATCAGTGACCGGGACAGGGGCAACAATGAGCAGTTCTTC
CAISDRDRGNNEQFF
>-|-|TRBJ2-7|TRBV7-8
TGTGCCAGCAGCTTAGTGAGGGCCGAGCAGTACTTC
CASSLVRAEQYF
>-|-|TRBJ2-5|TRBV7-9
TGTGCCAGCAGCAAGCAGTGGGGGGCCGGGGAGACCCAGTACTTC
CASSKQWGAGETQYF
>-|-|TRBJ1-1|TRBV29-1
TGCAGCGCCCGGGACCATGAAGCTTTCTTT
CSARDHEAFF
>few|TRBD1|TRBJ2-7|TRBV5-1
TGCGCCAGCAGCTTGGGGGGGACAGGGTCAAACGAGCAGTACTTC
CASSLGGTGSNEQYF
>many|TRBD1|TRBJ2-2|TRBV28
TGTGCCAGCAGTTCCACCGGGACAGGGGTTTATCCGGCAGGGGAGCTGTTTTTT
CASSSTGTGVYPAGELFF
>many|-|TRBJ1-5|TRBV30
TGTGCCTGGAGTGTACCCGCCGGTATCAATCAGCCCCAGCATTTT
CAWSVPAGINQPQHF
>-|-|TRBJ1-2|TRBV5-1
TGCGCCAGCAGCTTTGGCAGGGGATTTGGCTACACCTTC
CASSFGRGFGYTF
>-|-|TRBJ2-3|TRBV12-3/TRBV12-4
TGTGCCAGCAGTCCCTCAGATACGCAGTATTTT
CASSPSDTQYF
>-|TRBD1|TRBJ2-4|TRBV10-2
TGCGCCACCCGGACAGGGGGGTTCCAAAACATTCAGTACTTC
CATRTGGFQNIQYF
>few|TRBD2|TRBJ2-2|TRBV11-2
TGTGCCAGCACCCCCGAGGGAGGGGAGGACACCGGGGAGCTGTTTTTT
CASTPEGGEDTGELFF
>many|-|TRBJ1-2|TRBV20-1
TGCAGTGCTAGTACAGATGGCTACACCTTC
CSASTDGYTF
>few|TRBD1|TRBJ1-4|TRBV30
TGTGCCTGGAGTCCGCCCGGGACAGGGTATGAAAAACTGTTTTTT
CAWSPPGTGYEKLFF
>many|TRBD2|TRBJ2-3|TRBV5-1
TGCGCCAGCAGCCCGCGACTAGCGGGAGTGAAGACAGATACGCAGTATTTT
CASSPRLAGVKTDTQYF
>few|TRBD2|TRBJ2-5|TRBV5-4
TGTGCCAGCAGATCGGGCGGGGGGTCCTTCCAAGAGACCCAGTACTTC
CASRSGGGSFQETQYF
>many|-|TRBJ2-7|TRBV5-1
TGCGCCAGCAGCTTGTTAGCGATGGCCTACGAGCAGTACTTC
CASSLLAMAYEQYF
>many|TRBD2|TRBJ2-2|TRBV11-2
TGTGCCAGCAGCTTAGGGCGGGAGCGGGGCACCGGGGAGCTGTTTTTT
CASSLGRERGTGELFF
>-|TRBD2|TRBJ2-2|TRBV28
TGTGCCAGCAGTTTACGGGGACTAGCGCCCGGGGAGCTGTTTTTT
CASSLRGLAPGELFF
>-|TRBD1|TRBJ2-1|TRBV29-1
TGCAGCACCATGGTCAGGGGGCAATACAATGAGCAGTTCTTC
CSTMVRGQYNEQFF
>many|-|TRBJ2-3|TRBV27
TGTGCCAGCAGTTTAAAGGGAATAGGGAACACAGATACGCAGTATTTT
CASSLKGIGNTDTQYF
>many|TRBD2|TRBJ2-1|TRBV7-3
TGTGCCAGCAGCCTAGCGGGAGGGCCGGGGGATGAGCAGTTCTTC
CASSLAGGPGDEQFF
>-|-|TRBJ2-3|TRBV7-9
TGTGCCAGCAGCTTAGGGGCGGTAGAGCGAGGAGATACGCAGTATTTT
CASSLGAVERGDTQYF
>few|-|TRBJ1-6|TRBV20-1
TGCAGTGCGATAGCCCCGGGAGCCGATAATTCACCCCTCCACTTT
CSAIAPGADNSPLHF
>-|-|TRBJ2-7|TRBV10-3
TGTGCCATCAGTGATCAAGGGGGAATAGCGGGTGACGACGAGCAGTACTTC
CAISDQGGIAGDDEQYF
>many|TRBD2|TRBJ2-5|TRBV5-6
TGTGCCAGCAGCTCACCCGGGACGCAGCTAGCGGGAAAGACCCAGTACTTC
CASSSPGTQLAGKTQYF
>few|-|TRBJ2-3|TRBV20-1
TGCAGTGCTAGGGCTCTCGAGGGCACAGATACGCAGTATTTT
CSARALEGTDTQYF
>-|-|TRBJ2-1|TRBV6-5
TGTGCCAGCAGTTACAGGGCAGCTGACAATGAGCAGTTCTTC
CASSYRAADNEQFF
>-|TRBD2|TRBJ2-1|TRBV5-1
TGCGCCAGCAGCTTGGATCTAGCGGGGGATTACAATGAGCAGTTCTTC
CASSLDLAGDYNEQFF
>many|-|TRBJ2-7|TRBV12-3/TRBV12-4
TGTGCCAGCAGTTTAGTGATGAATTACGAGCAGTACTTC
CASSLVMNYEQYF
>many|-|TRBJ1-5|TRBV2
TGTGCCAGCCAGACTGGGAATCAGCCCCAGCATTTT
CASQTGNQPQHF
>many|-|TRBJ2-1|TRBV7-7
TGTGCTAGCAGCGCCGGGACATCTTACGATGAGCAGTTCTTC
CASSAGTSYDEQFF
>-|-|TRBJ2-2|TRBV5-1
TGCGCCAGCAGCTTGGCCAGTCGGGGGGAGCTGTTTTTT
CASSLASRGELFF
>many|-|TRBJ2-1|TRBV5-1
TGCGCCAGCAGCTCTTCCGGGACAAAGATCAATGAGCAGTTCTTC
CASSSSGTKINEQFF
>many|TRBD2|TRBJ2-1|TRBV12-3/TRBV12-4
TGTGCCAGCAGTCTTAGCGGGAGGGTAGGGGCTGAAAGGAATGAGCAGTTCTTC
CASSLSGRVGAERNEQFF
>once|-|TRBJ2-6|TRBV14
TGTGCCAGCAGCCATAAACTGCGCTCTGGGGCCAACGTCCTGACTTTC
CASSHKLRSGANVLTF
>many|TRBD2|TRBJ2-3|TRBV2
TGTGCCACCTCTAGCGGGTCTAGCACAGATACGCAGTATTTT
CATSSGSSTDTQYF
>-|TRBD2|TRBJ2-3|TRBV10-3
TGTGCCACTCGGGGGGGATCTACTGGCACAGATACGCAGTATTTT
CATRGGSTGTDTQYF
>many|TRBD2|TRBJ2-1|TRBV20-1
TGCAGTGCTAGGATCCCCTGGGAGCGGGAGGTTGAGCAGTTCTTC
CSARIPWEREVEQFF
>-|-|TRBJ2-3|TRBV29-1
TGCAGCGTTGAAAAAAACACAGATACGCAGTATTTT
CSVEKNTDTQYF
>many|-|TRBJ2-1|TRBV5-1
TGCGCCAGCAGCTTGGTAGAGATGCTCTCCTACAATGAGCAGTTCTTC
CASSLVEMLSYNEQFF